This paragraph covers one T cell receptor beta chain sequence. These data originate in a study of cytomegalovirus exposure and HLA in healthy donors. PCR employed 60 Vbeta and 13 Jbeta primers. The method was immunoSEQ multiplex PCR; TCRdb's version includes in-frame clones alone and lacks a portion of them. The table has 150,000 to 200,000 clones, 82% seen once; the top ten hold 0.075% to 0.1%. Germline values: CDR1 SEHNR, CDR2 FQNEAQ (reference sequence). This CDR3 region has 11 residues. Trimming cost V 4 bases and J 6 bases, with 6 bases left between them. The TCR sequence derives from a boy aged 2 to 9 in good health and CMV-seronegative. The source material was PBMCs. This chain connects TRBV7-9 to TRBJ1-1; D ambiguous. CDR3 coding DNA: TGTGCCAGCAGCTCCTTTGCTGAAGCTTTCTTT. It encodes CASSSFAEAFF. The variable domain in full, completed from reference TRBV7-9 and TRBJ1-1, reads DTGVSQNPRHKITKRGQNVTFRCDPISEHNRLYWYRQTLGQGPEFLTYFQNEAQLEKSRLLSDRFSAERPKGSFSTLEIQRTEQGDSAMYLCASSSFAEAFFGQGTRLTVV.